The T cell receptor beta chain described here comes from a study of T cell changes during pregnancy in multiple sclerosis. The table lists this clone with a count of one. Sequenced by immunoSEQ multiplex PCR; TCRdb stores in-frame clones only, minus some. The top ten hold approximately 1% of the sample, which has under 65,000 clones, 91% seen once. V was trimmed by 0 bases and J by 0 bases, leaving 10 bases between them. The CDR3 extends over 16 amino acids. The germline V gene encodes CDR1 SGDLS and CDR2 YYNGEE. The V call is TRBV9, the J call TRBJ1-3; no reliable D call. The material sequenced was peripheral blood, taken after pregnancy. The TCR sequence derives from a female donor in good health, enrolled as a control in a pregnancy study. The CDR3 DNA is TGTGCCAGCAGCGTAGCATCGGACTTCTCTGGAAACACCATATATTTT. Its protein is CASSVASDFSGNTIYF.